The sequence of this TCR beta chain was determined in a study of T cell repertoires in cytomegalovirus infection. The overall study: Both a matching HLA type and CMV infection were indicated by public TCR beta signatures. Points from the study as a whole: Cumulative public TCR beta family frequency identified CMV carriers with the relevant HLA. Dominating the ex vivo response were TCR beta clonotypes that were CMV-specific and HLA-C-restricted.

This clonotype was found many times. Antigen specificity is unknown. Trimming shortened V by 5 bases and J by 1 base, and 8 bases separated the two germline ends. CDR3 size: 13 residues. Per the germline V gene, CDR1 is SEHNR and CDR2 is FQNEAQ (reference sequence). TCRdb independently ran MiXCR on the reads; one entry per CDR3 protein. Here the sample spans some 280,000 distinct CDR3 sequences, about 13% being singletons. The TCR comes from a human donor in good health (CMV status not recorded). Some clones in this sample may be carry-over from other donors' samples. The sample was PBMCs. The V and J genes are TRBV7-9 and TRBJ1-1; D remains ambiguous. The CDR3 DNA reads as TGTGCCAGCAGCGAAACCGGGAACACTGAAGCTTTCTTT. Protein product: CASSETGNTEAFF.